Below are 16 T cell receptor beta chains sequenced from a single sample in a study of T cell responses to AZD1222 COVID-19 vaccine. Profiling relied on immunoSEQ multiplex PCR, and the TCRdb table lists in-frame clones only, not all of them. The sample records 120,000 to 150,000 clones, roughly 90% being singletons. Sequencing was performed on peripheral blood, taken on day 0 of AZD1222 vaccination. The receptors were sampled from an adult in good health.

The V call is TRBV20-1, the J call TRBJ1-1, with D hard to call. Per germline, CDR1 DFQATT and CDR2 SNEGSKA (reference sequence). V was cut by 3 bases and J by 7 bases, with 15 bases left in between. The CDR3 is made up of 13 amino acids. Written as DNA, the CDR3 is TGCAGTGCTAGTCGAGTGGCAGGACGTGAAGCTTTCTTT. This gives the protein CSASRVAGREAFF.

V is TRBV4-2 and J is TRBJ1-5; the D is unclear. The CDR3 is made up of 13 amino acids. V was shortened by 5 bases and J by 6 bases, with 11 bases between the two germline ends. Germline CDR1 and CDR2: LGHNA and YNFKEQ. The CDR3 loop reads CASSETLSQPQHF. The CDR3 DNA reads TGTGCCAGCAGCGAGACTCTGAGTCAGCCCCAGCATTTT.

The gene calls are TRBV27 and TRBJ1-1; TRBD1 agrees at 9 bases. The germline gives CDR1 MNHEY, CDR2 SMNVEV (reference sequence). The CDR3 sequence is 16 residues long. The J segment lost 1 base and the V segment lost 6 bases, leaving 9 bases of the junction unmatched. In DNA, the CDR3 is TGTGCCAGCAGCAAAACGGACAGGGGCAGGAACACTGAAGCTTTCTTT. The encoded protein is CASSKTDRGRNTEAFF.

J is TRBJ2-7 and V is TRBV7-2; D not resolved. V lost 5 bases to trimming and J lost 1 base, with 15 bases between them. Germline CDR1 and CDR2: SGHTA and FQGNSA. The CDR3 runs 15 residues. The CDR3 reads CASSPRWTVSYEQYF. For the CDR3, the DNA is TGTGCCAGCAGCCCCCGCTGGACCGTATCCTACGAGCAGTACTTC.

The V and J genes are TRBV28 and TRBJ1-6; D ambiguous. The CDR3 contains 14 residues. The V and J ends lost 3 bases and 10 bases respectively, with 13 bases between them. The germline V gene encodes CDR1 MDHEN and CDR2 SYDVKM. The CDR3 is CASSFLDDESPLHF. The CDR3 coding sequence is TGTGCCAGCAGTTTCTTGGACGATGAATCACCCCTCCACTTT.

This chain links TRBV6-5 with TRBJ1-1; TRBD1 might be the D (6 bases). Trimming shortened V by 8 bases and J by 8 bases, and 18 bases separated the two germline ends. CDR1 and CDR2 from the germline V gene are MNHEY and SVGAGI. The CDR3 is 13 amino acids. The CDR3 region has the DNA TGTGCCAGCGGACCGGACAGTCTTTCCGAAGCTTTCTTT. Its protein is CASGPDSLSEAFF.

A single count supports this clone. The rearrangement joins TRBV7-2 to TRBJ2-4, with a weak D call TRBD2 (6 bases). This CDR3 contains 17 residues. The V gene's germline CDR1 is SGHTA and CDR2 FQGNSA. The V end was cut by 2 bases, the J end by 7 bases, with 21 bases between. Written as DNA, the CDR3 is TGTGCCAGCAGCTTAACCCCTAGAGGAGGGACGGGGAACATTCAGTACTTC. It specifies CASSLTPRGGTGNIQYF.

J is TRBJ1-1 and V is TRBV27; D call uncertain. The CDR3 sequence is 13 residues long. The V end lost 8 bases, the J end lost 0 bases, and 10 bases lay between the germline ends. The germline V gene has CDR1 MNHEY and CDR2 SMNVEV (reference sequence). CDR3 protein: CASGLVMNTEAFF. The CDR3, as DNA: TGTGCCAGCGGACTCGTAATGAACACTGAAGCTTTCTTT.

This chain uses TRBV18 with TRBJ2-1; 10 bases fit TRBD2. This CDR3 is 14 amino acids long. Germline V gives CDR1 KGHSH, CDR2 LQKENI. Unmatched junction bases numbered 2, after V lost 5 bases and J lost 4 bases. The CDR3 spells CASSRTSGYNEQFF. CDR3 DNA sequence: TGTGCCAGCTCAAGGACTAGCGGATACAATGAGCAGTTCTTC.

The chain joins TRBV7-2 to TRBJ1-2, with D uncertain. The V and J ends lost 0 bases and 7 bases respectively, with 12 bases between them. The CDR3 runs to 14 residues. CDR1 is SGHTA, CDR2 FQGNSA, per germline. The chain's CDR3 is CASSLASKGGGYTF. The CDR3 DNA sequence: TGTGCCAGCAGCTTAGCGTCGAAAGGAGGTGGCTACACCTTC. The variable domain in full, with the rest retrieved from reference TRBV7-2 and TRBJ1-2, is GAGVSQSPSNKVTEKGKDVELRCDPISGHTALYWYRQSLGQGLEFLIYFQGNSAPDKSGLPSDRFSAERTGGSVSTLTIQRTQQEDSAVYLCASSLASKGGGYTFGSGTRLTVV.

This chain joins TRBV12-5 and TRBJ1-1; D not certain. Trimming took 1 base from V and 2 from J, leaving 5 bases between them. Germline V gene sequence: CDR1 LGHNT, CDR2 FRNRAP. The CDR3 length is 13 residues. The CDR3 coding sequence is TGTGCTAGTGGTTTGGAGTTCAACACTGAAGCTTTCTTT. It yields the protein CASGLEFNTEAFF.

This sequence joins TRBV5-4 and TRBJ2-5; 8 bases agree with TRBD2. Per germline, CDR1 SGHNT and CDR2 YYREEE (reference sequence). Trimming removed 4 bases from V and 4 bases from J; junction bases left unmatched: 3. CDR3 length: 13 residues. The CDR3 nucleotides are TGTGCCAGCAGCCCGGGACTAGTAGAGACCCAGTACTTC. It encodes CASSPGLVETQYF.

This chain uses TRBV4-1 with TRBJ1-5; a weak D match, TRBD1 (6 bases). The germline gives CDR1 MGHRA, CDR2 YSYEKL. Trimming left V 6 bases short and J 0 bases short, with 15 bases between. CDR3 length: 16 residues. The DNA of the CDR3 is TGCGCCAGCAGTCCTTACGCGGGGGCTAGCAATCAGCCCCAGCATTTT. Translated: CASSPYAGASNQPQHF.

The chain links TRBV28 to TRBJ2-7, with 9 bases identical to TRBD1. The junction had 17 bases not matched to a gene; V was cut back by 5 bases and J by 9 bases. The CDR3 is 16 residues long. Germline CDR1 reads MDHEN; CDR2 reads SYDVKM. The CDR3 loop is CASSQPGQGMYWRQYF. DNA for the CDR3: TGTGCCAGCAGTCAACCGGGACAGGGAATGTATTGGCGGCAGTACTTC.

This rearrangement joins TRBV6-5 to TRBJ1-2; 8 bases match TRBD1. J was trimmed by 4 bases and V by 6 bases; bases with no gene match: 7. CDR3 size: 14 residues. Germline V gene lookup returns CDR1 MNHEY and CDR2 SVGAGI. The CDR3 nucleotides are TGTGCCAGCAGATTCGACAGGGGAAGCTATGGCTACACCTTC. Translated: CASRFDRGSYGYTF.

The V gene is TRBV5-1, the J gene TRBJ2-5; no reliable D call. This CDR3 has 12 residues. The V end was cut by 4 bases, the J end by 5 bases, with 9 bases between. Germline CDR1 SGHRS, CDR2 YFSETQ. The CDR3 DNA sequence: TGCGCCAGCAGCGCCCAAGGCGAGACCCAGTACTTC. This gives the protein CASSAQGETQYF.